The T cell receptor beta chain under discussion was sequenced for a study of shared clonotypes between healthy human individuals. Details on this clone: Its antigen is not identified.

Study-wide findings and caveats: It was observed that about 5% of naive CD4 clonotypes were shared across several donors.

Sorted-subset replicate PCRs used 150 to 200 ng of genomic DNA. This amount corresponded to about 30,000 T cell genomes. Clones were sequenced by immunoSEQ multiplex PCR, and TCRdb holds only the in-frame ones, with some missing. The sample has some 630,000 clones, approximately 96% seen once. Terminally differentiated effector memory CD45RA+ cells were excluded from the naive CD8 cells, which were CD45RO-negative and positively selected for CCR7. All donors were Caucasian adults living in Nashville, Tennessee. V lost 2 bases and J 4 bases, leaving 9 bases between the germline ends. CDR3 length: 13 residues. Germline assignment: CDR1 SGHAT and CDR2 FQNNGV.

The chain recombines TRBV11-2 with TRBJ2-7; no clear D. The sequence came from a woman younger than 45 in good health. Sequences were obtained from naive CD8+ T cells sorted from blood. The CDR3 region has the DNA TGTGCCAGCAGCTTATTGCCCCAGTACGAGCAGTACTTC. This translates into CASSLLPQYEQYF.